Presented here are 6 T cell receptor beta chains from one specimen sequenced in a study of cytomegalovirus exposure and HLA in healthy donors. Primers: 60 Vbeta forward and 13 Jbeta reverse. Sequenced by immunoSEQ multiplex PCR; TCRdb stores in-frame clones only, minus some. The sample holds approximately 110,000 clones, 77% seen once. The sequenced sample consisted of PBMCs. These TCRs come from a woman aged 40 to 50 in good health and CMV-seropositive.

The chain employs TRBV28 and TRBJ2-5, with TRBD1 matching over 9 bases. V lost 5 bases and J lost 4; bases outside the gene matches: 11. In germline, CDR1 is MDHEN, CDR2 SYDVKM. This CDR3 has 16 amino acids. CDR3 region: CASSPLGTGSLETQYF. DNA for the CDR3: TGTGCCAGCAGTCCCCTCGGGACAGGGAGTTTAGAGACCCAGTACTTC.

J is TRBJ1-2 and V is TRBV4-2; D is perhaps TRBD1 (5 bases). The CDR3 consists of 16 residues. Germline CDR1 and CDR2: LGHNA and YNFKEQ. The V end lost 4 bases, the J end lost 3 bases, and 18 bases lay between the germline ends. CDR3 sequence: CASSPGLGGVDYGYTF. CDR3 bases: TGTGCCAGCAGCCCAGGGCTGGGGGGAGTCGACTATGGCTACACCTTC.

This clone was found once. CDR3 sequence: CASSLQGPYEQYF. CDR3 in DNA: TGCGCCAGCAGCTTGCAGGGTCCCTACGAGCAGTACTTC. The chain uses TRBV5-1 and TRBJ2-7, with D perhaps TRBD1 (5 bases). V lost 1 base, J lost 2 bases, and 7 bases lay in between. The CDR3 is 13 amino acids. The germline CDR1 and CDR2 sequences are SGHRS and YFSETQ.

The chain combines TRBV5-5 with TRBJ1-1; a weak D match, TRBD1 (5 bases). Germline values: CDR1 SGHKS, CDR2 YYEKEE (reference sequence). Trimming shortened V by 1 base and J by 1 base, and 11 bases separated the two germline ends. The CDR3 contains 15 residues. CDR3 in amino acids: CASSLYGGWNTEAFF. In DNA form, the CDR3 reads TGTGCCAGCAGCTTGTATGGGGGGTGGAACACTGAAGCTTTCTTT.

The V and J genes are TRBV9 and TRBJ2-3, with 14 positions matching TRBD2. The CDR3 spans 16 residues. Germline-derived CDR1 and CDR2 are SGDLS and YYNGEE. Unmatched junction bases numbered 6, after V lost 5 bases and J lost 4 bases. CDR3: CASSRTSGRSPDTQYF. CDR3 nucleotides: TGTGCCAGCAGTCGGACTAGCGGGAGGTCGCCAGATACGCAGTATTTT.

The chain has TRBV11-1 and TRBJ2-3; D gene ambiguous. CDR3 length equals 14 residues. The germline V gene has CDR1 SGHAT and CDR2 FQDESV (reference sequence). V lost 5 bases to trimming and J lost 5 bases, with 14 bases between them. CDR3 loop: CASSPRFRGDTQYF. The CDR3 DNA follows: TGTGCCAGCAGCCCGCGATTCCGTGGAGATACGCAGTATTTT. Complete variable domain (other parts from reference TRBV11-1 and TRBJ2-3): EAEVAQSPRYKITEKSQAVAFWCDPISGHATLYWYRQILGQGPELLVQFQDESVVDDSQLPKDRFSAERLKGVDSTLKIQPAELGDSAMYLCASSPRFRGDTQYFGPGTRLTVL.